The clone carrying this TCR beta chain was observed a few times. Its target is not known. These data originate in a study of PD-1 blockade in classical Hodgkin lymphoma. Clones were read by immunoSEQ multiplex PCR, and TCRdb kept only the in-frame ones, dropping some. The data show 80,000 to 95,000 clones, about 83% seen once. CDR1 is GTSNPN and CDR2 is SVGIG in the germline V gene (reference sequence). This CDR3 region has 14 residues. The V end was cut by 2 bases, the J end by 7 bases, with 15 bases between. Findings and limits, study-wide: The authors excluded patients who started nivolumab under 1 year after ASCT.

Time point defined: cycle 4 day 1 (C4D1), after about 6 weeks of nivolumab. Every patient experienced relapse after autologous stem cell transplantation, and brentuximab vedotin exposure varied. Best responses included complete response and partial response; otherwise, the best response was progressive disease. The chain has TRBV30 and TRBJ1-5, with unresolved D. The TCR comes from a human donor with classical Hodgkin lymphoma. Sequenced here: peripheral blood mononuclear cells (PBMCs), sampled before the fourth cycle of nivolumab. This CDR3 reads CAWSISTGGQPQHF. For the CDR3, the DNA is TGTGCCTGGAGTATCTCCACCGGCGGGCAGCCCCAGCATTTT. Full variable domain (rest looked up from reference TRBV30 and TRBJ1-5): SQTIHQWPATLVQPVGSPLSLECTVEGTSNPNLYWYRQAAGRGLQLLFYSVGIGQISSEVPQNLSASRPQDRQFILSSKKLLLSDSGFYLCAWSISTGGQPQHFGDGTRLSIL.